This TCR beta chain was sequenced for a study of response to subunit inactivated influenza vaccine. Findings of the study overall: Only a handful of new T cells, the authors suggested, are recruited with each seasonal influenza vaccination.

This clonotype appeared many times. Its target is not known. TCRdb fed the RT-PCR reads into MiXCR, producing one record per CDR3 protein. Among roughly 790,000 distinct CDR3 sequences listed, approximately 21% were seen once. The starting material was PBMCs from blood, obtained roughly 5 days after vaccination. The TCR sequence derives from a man aged 50-59 years who received an inactivated influenza vaccine.

CDR3 bases: TGCAGCGTGACTAGCGGGAGAGATGCCGGGGAGCTGTTTTTT. Protein: CSVTSGRDAGELFF. V and J are TRBV29-1 and TRBJ2-2, with 12 bases identical to TRBD2. After removal of 6 bases from V and 6 bases from J, the junction contained 5 bases not matched to a gene. Per the germline V gene, CDR1 is SQVTM and CDR2 is ANQGSEA. CDR3 size: 14 residues.